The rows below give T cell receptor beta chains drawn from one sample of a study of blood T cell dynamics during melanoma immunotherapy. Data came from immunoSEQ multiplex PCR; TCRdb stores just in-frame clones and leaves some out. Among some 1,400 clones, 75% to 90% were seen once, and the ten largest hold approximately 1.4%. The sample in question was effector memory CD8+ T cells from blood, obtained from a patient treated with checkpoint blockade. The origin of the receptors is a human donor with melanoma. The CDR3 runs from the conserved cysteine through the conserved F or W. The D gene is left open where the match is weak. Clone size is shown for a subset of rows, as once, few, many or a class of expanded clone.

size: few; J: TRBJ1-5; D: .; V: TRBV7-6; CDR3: CASSLVGDINQPQHF; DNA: TGTGCCAGCAGCTTAGTAGGGGATATCAATCAGCCCCAGCATTTT
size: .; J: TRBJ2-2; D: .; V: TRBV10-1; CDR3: CASSPPNTGELFF; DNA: TGCGCCAGCAGCCCCCCGAACACCGGGGAGCTGTTTTTT
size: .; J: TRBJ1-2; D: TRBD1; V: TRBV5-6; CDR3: CASSPDRDRGYTF; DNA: TGTGCCAGCAGTCCTGACAGGGATCGAGGCTACACCTTC
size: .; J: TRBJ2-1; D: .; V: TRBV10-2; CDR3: CASSESMWDEQFF; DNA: TGCGCCAGCAGTGAGTCGATGTGGGATGAGCAGTTCTTC
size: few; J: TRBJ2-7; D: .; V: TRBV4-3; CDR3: CASSQERGAATYEQYF; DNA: TGCGCCAGCAGCCAAGAGAGAGGGGCGGCGACCTACGAGCAGTACTTC
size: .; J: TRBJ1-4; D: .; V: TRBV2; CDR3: CASRAPPNEKLFF; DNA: TGTGCCAGCAGGGCCCCCCCCAATGAAAAACTGTTTTTT
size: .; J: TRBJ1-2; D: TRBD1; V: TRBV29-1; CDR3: CSVQGDNYGYTF; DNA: TGCAGCGTTCAGGGGGATAACTATGGCTACACCTTC
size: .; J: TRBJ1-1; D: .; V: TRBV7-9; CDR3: CASSPPGGTEAFF; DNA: TGTGCCAGCAGCCCCCCGGGGGGGACTGAAGCTTTCTTT
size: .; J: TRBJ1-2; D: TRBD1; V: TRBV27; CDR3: CASSFTGGSFNYGYTF; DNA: TGTGCCAGCAGTTTCACAGGGGGCTCTTTTAACTATGGCTACACCTTC
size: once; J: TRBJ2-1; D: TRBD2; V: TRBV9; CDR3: CASSVAVAGAYNEQFF; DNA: TGTGCCAGCAGCGTAGCTGTAGCGGGAGCCTACAATGAGCAGTTCTTC
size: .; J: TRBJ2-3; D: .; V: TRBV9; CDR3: CASSVRVGTDTQYF; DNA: TGTGCCAGCAGCGTCAGGGTTGGCACAGATACGCAGTATTTT
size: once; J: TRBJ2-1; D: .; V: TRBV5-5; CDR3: CASSLGGNEQFF; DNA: TGTGCCAGCAGCTTGGGGGGGAATGAGCAGTTCTTC
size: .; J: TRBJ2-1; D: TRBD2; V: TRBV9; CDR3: CASSEGTSAYNEQFF; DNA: TGTGCCAGCAGCGAGGGGACTAGCGCCTACAATGAGCAGTTCTTC
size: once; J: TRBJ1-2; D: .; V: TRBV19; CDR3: CASGPLGIYAYTF; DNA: TGTGCCAGTGGTCCATTGGGAATTTATGCCTACACCTTC
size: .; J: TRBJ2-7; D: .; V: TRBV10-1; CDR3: CASSGDPYEQYF; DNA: TGCGCCAGCAGCGGCGACCCGTACGAGCAGTACTTC
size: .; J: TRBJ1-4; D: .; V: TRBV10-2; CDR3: CASSESIGTNEKLFF; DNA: TGCGCCAGCAGTGAGTCGATAGGGACTAATGAAAAACTGTTTTTT
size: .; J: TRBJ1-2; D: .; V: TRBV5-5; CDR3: CASREGTGNYGYTF; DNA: TGTGCCAGCAGGGAAGGGACGGGTAACTATGGCTACACCTTC
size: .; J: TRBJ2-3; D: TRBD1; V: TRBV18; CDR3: CASSRGQGVTTTDTQYF; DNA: TGTGCCAGCTCACGCGGCCAGGGGGTTACGACGACAGATACGCAGTATTTT
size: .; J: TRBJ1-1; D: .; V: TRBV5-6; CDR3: CASRNWDTEAFF; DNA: TGTGCCAGCCGGAATTGGGACACTGAAGCTTTCTTT
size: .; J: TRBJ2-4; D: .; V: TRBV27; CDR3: CASSPQGGAAKNIQYF; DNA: TGTGCCAGCAGTCCACAGGGAGGGGCGGCCAAAAACATTCAGTACTTC
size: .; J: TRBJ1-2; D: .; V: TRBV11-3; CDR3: CASSLVPLYGYTF; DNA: TGTGCCAGCAGCTTAGTTCCCCTCTATGGCTACACCTTC
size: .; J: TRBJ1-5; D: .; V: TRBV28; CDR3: CASSFMGVVNQPQHF; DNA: TGTGCCAGCAGTTTTATGGGGGTTGTCAATCAGCCCCAGCATTTT
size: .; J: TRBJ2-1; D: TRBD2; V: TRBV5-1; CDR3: CASSPSGGDYNEQFF; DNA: TGCGCCAGCAGCCCAAGCGGGGGGGATTACAATGAGCAGTTCTTC
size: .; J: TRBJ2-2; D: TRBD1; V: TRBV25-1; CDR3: CASSDPRTGRNTGELFF; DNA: TGTGCCAGCAGTGACCCCCGGACAGGGAGGAACACCGGGGAGCTGTTTTTT
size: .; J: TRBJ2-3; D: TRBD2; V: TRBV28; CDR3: CASSPIAGGVADTQYF; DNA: TGTGCCAGCAGTCCCATAGCGGGGGGCGTCGCAGATACGCAGTATTTT
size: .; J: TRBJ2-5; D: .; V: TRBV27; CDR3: CASSLRVGQETQYF; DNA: TGTGCCAGCAGTTTGAGGGTGGGGCAAGAGACCCAGTACTTC
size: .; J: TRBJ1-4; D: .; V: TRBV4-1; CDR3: CASSQEGATNEKLFF; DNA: TGCGCCAGCAGCCAAGAGGGAGCAACTAATGAAAAACTGTTTTTT
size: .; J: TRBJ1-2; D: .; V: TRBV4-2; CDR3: CASSPKAKGDGYTF; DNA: TGTGCCAGCAGCCCCAAAGCCAAAGGGGATGGCTACACCTTC
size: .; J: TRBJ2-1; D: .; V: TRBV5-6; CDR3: CASNLEGPGEQFF; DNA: TGTGCCAGCAACCTGGAGGGCCCCGGTGAGCAGTTCTTC
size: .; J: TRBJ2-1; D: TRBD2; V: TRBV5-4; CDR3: CASRGREGLYEQFF; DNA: TGTGCCAGCCGTGGGCGGGAGGGCCTTTATGAGCAGTTCTTC
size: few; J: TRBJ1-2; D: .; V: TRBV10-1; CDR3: CASSEVVSPADGYTF; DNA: TGCGCCAGCAGTGAAGTGGTCAGCCCAGCTGATGGCTACACCTTC
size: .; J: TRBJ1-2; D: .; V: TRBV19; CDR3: CASSYSQDRGEFNYGYTF; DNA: TGTGCCAGTAGTTATTCCCAGGATCGGGGGGAGTTTAACTATGGCTACACCTTC
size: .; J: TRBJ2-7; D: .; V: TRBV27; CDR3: CASSPEQGDSYEQYF; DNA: TGTGCCAGCAGTCCCGAGCAGGGCGACTCCTACGAGCAGTACTTC
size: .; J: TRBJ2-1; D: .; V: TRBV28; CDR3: CASSFSGTHNEQFF; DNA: TGTGCCAGCAGTTTTTCCGGGACCCACAATGAGCAGTTCTTC
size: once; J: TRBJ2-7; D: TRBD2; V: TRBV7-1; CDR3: CASSPGSSGSSYEQYF; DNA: TGTGCCAGCAGCCCCGGATCCAGCGGGAGTTCCTACGAGCAGTACTTC
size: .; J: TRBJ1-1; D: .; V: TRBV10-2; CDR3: CASSADTLGNMNTEAFF; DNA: TGCGCCAGCAGCGCGGACACTTTGGGCAACATGAACACTGAAGCTTTCTTT
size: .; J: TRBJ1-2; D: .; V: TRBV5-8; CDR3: CASSPRTGYSYGYTF; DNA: TGTGCCAGCAGCCCTAGGACGGGTTACTCCTATGGCTACACCTTC
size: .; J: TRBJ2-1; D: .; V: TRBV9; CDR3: CASSLVGDSYNEQFF; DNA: TGTGCCAGCAGCCTGGTGGGCGACTCCTACAATGAGCAGTTCTTC
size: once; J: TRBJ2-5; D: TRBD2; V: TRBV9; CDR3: CASSTGGQQETQYF; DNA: TGTGCCAGCAGCACGGGGGGGCAGCAAGAGACCCAGTACTTC
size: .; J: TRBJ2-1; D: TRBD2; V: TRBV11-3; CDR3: CASSFGTSGHHNEQFF; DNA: TGTGCCAGCAGCTTCGGGACTAGCGGCCACCACAATGAGCAGTTCTTC
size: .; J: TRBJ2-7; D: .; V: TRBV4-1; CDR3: CASSLGPSYEQYF; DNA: TGCGCCAGCAGCCTTGGCCCCTCCTACGAGCAGTACTTC
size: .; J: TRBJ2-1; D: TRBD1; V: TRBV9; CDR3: CASSNRDRELDEQFF; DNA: TGTGCCAGCAGCAACCGGGACAGGGAGCTTGATGAGCAGTTCTTC
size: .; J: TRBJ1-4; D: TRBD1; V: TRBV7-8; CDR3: CASSTPGDRGRSANEKLFF; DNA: TGTGCCAGCAGCACGCCCGGGGACAGGGGGAGGTCGGCTAATGAAAAACTGTTTTTT
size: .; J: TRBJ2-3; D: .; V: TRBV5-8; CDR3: CASSWALATTDTQYF; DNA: TGTGCCAGCAGCTGGGCGCTAGCCACCACAGATACGCAGTATTTT
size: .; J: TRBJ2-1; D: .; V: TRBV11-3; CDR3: CASSQAGAGGKYDEQFF; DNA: TGTGCCAGCAGCCAAGCGGGGGCAGGGGGGAAATACGATGAGCAGTTCTTC
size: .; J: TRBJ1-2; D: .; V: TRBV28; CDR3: CASRLSRANYGYTF; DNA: TGTGCCAGCAGACTGAGTCGGGCTAACTATGGCTACACCTTC
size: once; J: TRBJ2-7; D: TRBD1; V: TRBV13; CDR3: CASSQGTGLYF; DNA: TGTGCCAGCAGCCAGGGGACAGGGCTGTACTTC
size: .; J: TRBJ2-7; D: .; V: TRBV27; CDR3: CASSLSGPTTYEQYF; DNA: TGTGCCAGCAGTTTATCGGGACCTACCACCTACGAGCAGTACTTC
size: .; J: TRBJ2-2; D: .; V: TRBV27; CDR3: CASSFGLGGTGELFF; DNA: TGTGCCAGCAGTTTTGGGTTAGGGGGCACCGGGGAGCTGTTTTTT
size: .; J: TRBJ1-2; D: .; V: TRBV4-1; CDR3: CASSQVGDTSGYGYTF; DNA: TGCGCCAGCAGCCAAGTAGGGGACACCTCTGGGTATGGCTACACCTTC
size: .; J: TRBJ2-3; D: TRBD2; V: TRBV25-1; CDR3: CASSESSGSPTDTQYF; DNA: TGTGCCAGCAGTGAATCAAGCGGGAGCCCCACAGATACGCAGTATTTT
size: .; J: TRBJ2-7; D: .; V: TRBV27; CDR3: CASSLQVTGEQYF; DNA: TGTGCCAGCAGCTTACAGGTAACGGGCGAGCAGTACTTC
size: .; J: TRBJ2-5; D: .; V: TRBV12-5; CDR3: CASGTGTLKWETQYF; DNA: TGTGCTAGTGGTACTGGGACCCTGAAATGGGAGACCCAGTACTTC
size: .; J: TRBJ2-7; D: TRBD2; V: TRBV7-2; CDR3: CASRFEGTSPYEQYF; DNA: TGTGCCAGCAGGTTTGAGGGGACTAGCCCCTACGAGCAGTACTTC